This record looks at one T cell receptor beta chain sequence and its context. Clones were read by immunoSEQ multiplex PCR, and TCRdb kept only the in-frame ones, dropping some. Found here are 250,000 or so clones, around 90% of them singletons; the top ten hold 0.9% to 1%. These data are taken from a study of blood T cell repertoires in COVID-19. Per germline, CDR1 MDHEN and CDR2 SYDVKM. The CDR3 runs to 12 residues. V shed 3 bases and J shed 7 bases, with 9 bases lying between them. The chain couples TRBV28 to TRBJ2-5; no clear D gene. The sequence came from a woman aged 40 to 55 who had recovered from COVID-19. The sequencing sample was made of peripheral blood. The CDR3 nucleotides are TGTGCCAGCAGTTTGGGCAGCCGGACCCAGTACTTC. Its translation is CASSLGSRTQYF.